What follows are 3 T cell receptor beta chains derived from one specimen sequenced in a study of CD8 T cells in Susac syndrome (dated by TCRdb to about 2019). The library was obtained by the immunoSEQ multiplex PCR assay. RNA was extracted with the RNeasy kit and about 0.5 to 1 ug was reverse transcribed using random hexamers. The public reads were run again by TCRdb, first through fastp at Q25 and then through MiXCR, and only productive beta chains were kept. Every distinct CDR3 protein forms one entry, paired with its most common genes and DNA. The sample has more than 150,000 distinct CDR3 sequences on record, 85% to 95% of them singletons. The top ten clones comprise about 0.21% of the sample. The sample consisted of CD8+ T cells from PBMCs. The receptors were gathered from a human donor with multiple sclerosis.

The rearrangement uses TRBV13 and TRBJ1-6; D not resolved. This CDR3 spans 13 amino acids. V was cut by 5 bases and J by 13 bases, with 15 bases left in between. Per germline, CDR1 PRHDT and CDR2 FYEKMQ (reference sequence). The chain's CDR3 is CASSPSASWPLHF. CDR3 bases: TGTGCCAGCAGCCCCTCGGCCAGTTGGCCCCTCCACTTT.

The CDR3 DNA sequence: TGTGCCAGCAGCTTAGGTCGGCCGTCTTACGAGCAGTACTTC. Translating it yields CASSLGRPSYEQYF. The chain combines TRBV11-2 with TRBJ2-7, with unresolved D. The CDR3 contains 14 residues. Trimming left V 1 base short and J 4 bases short, with 11 bases between. Looked up from germline, CDR1 is SGHAT and CDR2 is FQNNGV.

The gene calls are TRBV5-6 and TRBJ1-2; 9 bases line up with TRBD1. Unmatched junction bases numbered 7, after V lost 3 bases and J lost 7 bases. CDR1 SGHDT and CDR2 YYEEEE come from the germline V gene. The CDR3 totals 14 residues. CDR3 DNA sequence: TGTGCCAGCAGCTACTACAGGGGGCGAGGTGGCTACACCTTC. This gives the protein CASSYYRGRGGYTF.